A single count supports the clone carrying this TCR beta chain. CDR3 length: 14 residues. Germline V gives CDR1 SEHNR, CDR2 FQNEAQ (reference sequence). V dropped 5 bases and J dropped 8; count of bases not matched to a gene: 11. This sample was included in a study of blood T cell repertoires in COVID-19. Study-level background: Acute-phase and convalescent COVID-19 samples originated in the United States, Italy and Spain. T cells, B-cell-depleted T cells, or PBMCs supplied cDNA or gDNA.

Under the authors' procedure: The authors estimated nucleated cell counts from reference gene primer amplification. Clones were read by immunoSEQ multiplex PCR, and TCRdb kept only the in-frame ones, dropping some. That table gives V, J and clone size, and the DNA gave D and trimming. The sample holds hundreds of thousands of clones, around 90% seen once. V gene TRBV7-9 combines with J gene TRBJ1-2; TRBD1 aligns across 7 bases. The origin of this receptor is a woman aged 40 to 49 who had recovered from COVID-19. The sample comprised peripheral blood. The CDR3 DNA is TGTGCCAGCAGCGGACGGACAGGCCAGGGGGGCTACACCTTC. Translating gives CASSGRTGQGGYTF. The whole variable domain, remainder taken from reference TRBV7-9 and TRBJ1-2, is DTGVSQNPRHKITKRGQNVTFRCDPISEHNRLYWYRQTLGQGPEFLTYFQNEAQLEKSRLLSDRFSAERPKGSFSTLEIQRTEQGDSAMYLCASSGRTGQGGYTFGSGTRLTVV.